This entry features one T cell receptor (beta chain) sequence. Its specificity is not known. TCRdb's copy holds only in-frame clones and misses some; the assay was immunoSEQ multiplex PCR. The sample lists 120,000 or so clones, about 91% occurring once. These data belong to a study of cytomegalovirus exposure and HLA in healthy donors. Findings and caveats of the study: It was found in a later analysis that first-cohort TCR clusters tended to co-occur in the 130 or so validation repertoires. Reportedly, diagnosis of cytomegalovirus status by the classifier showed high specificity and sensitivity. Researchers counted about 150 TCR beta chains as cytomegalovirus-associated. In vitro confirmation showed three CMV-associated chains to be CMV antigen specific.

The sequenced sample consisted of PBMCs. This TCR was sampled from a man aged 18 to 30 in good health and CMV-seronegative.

The CDR3 coding sequence is TGTGCCAGCTCACCAGCGGGGTACACCGGGGAGCTGTTTTTT. It yields the protein CASSPAGYTGELFF. The chain carries TRBV11-3 and TRBJ2-2; 7 bases line up with TRBD2. This CDR3 region has 14 residues. V was clipped by 8 bases and J by 3 bases; unmatched bases: 6. CDR1 is SGHNT, CDR2 YENEEA, per germline.